This T cell receptor beta chain originates from a study of blood T cells in healthy people across ages. The CDR3 covers 16 residues. V trimming: 1 base; J trimming: 2 bases; junction bases outside the gene matches: 6. In germline, CDR1 is SEHNR, CDR2 FQNEAQ (reference sequence). A second PCR of about 6 to 11 cycles used a sample-barcoded 5' primer and a J-beta primer mix. TCRdb processed the 5' RACE reads anew with MiXCR; each CDR3 protein has one entry. The sample records 1.5 million or so distinct CDR3 sequences, approximately 43% being singletons. The TCR was taken from a young woman in good health. The chain carries TRBV7-9 and TRBJ2-3; 7 bases align to TRBD1. Specimen: blood. The CDR3 loop reads CASSLGQGDLTDTQYF. Written as DNA, the CDR3 is TGTGCCAGCAGCTTAGGACAGGGAGATCTCACAGATACGCAGTATTTT.